The rows below give T cell receptor beta chains drawn from one sample of a study of blood T cell repertoires in COVID-19. Sequencing used immunoSEQ multiplex PCR; TCRdb keeps in-frame clones, though not all of them. Altogether some 21,000 clones are present, 84% being singletons, with the ten largest covering roughly 2.9%. The sample taken for sequencing was peripheral blood. These receptors all come from a man aged 40-49 years with acute or convalescent COVID-19. CDR3s include the opening cysteine and the closing phenylalanine or tryptophan. Fields, in order: J gene, V gene, D gene, clone size, CDR3 protein, CDR3 DNA. D genes are given only for firm matches. Clone size is stated in some rows and not others, as once, few, many or a class when expanded.

TRBJ2-7 | TRBV6-2/TRBV6-3 | . | medium-sized | CASSYSGLPTHF | TGTGCCAGCAGTTACTCGGGCCTGCCCACGCACTTC
TRBJ2-2 | TRBV6-5 | . | . | CASTDRLVDGELFF | TGTGCCAGCACCGACAGACTAGTCGACGGGGAGCTGTTTTTT
TRBJ2-7 | TRBV5-6 | . | . | CASSYAAGGISYEQYF | TGTGCCAGCAGCTATGCTGCAGGGGGGATCTCCTACGAGCAGTACTTC
TRBJ2-7 | TRBV6-2/TRBV6-3 | . | few | CASSYSVEQYF | TGTGCCAGCAGTTATAGTGTCGAGCAGTACTTC
TRBJ1-5 | TRBV6-4 | . | . | CASSDSTGQPQHF | TGTGCCAGCAGTGACTCGACGGGTCAGCCCCAGCATTTT
TRBJ2-2 | TRBV10-3 | TRBD2 | . | CAISESGGDTGELFF | TGTGCCATCAGTGAGTCTGGGGGGGACACCGGGGAGCTGTTTTTT
TRBJ2-7 | TRBV5-5 | . | . | CASSLGQGLREQYF | TGTGCCAGCAGCTTGGGGCAGGGGCTTCGCGAGCAGTACTTC
TRBJ2-7 | TRBV5-1 | TRBD2 | . | CASREREGIYEQYF | TGCGCCAGCCGAGAGCGGGAGGGCATCTACGAGCAGTACTTC
TRBJ2-3 | TRBV4-2 | TRBD2 | . | CASSLNAGGGTDTQYF | TGTGCCAGCAGCCTAAATGCCGGGGGGGGCACAGATACGCAGTATTTT
TRBJ1-6 | TRBV19 | TRBD1 | . | CASSATDRGFPNSPLHF | TGTGCCAGTAGCGCAACGGACAGGGGATTCCCTAATTCACCCCTCCACTTT
TRBJ1-5 | TRBV2 | . | . | CASSRDYSNQPQHF | TGTGCCAGCAGCCGGGACTATAGCAATCAGCCCCAGCATTTT
TRBJ1-4 | TRBV19 | TRBD1 | . | CASSPNGGTGRNEKLFF | TGTGCCAGTAGTCCAAACGGAGGGACAGGACGTAATGAAAAACTGTTTTTT
TRBJ1-1 | TRBV6-2/TRBV6-3 | TRBD1 | . | CASSYSETGYTEAFF | TGTGCCAGCAGTTACTCGGAGACAGGGTACACTGAAGCTTTCTTT
TRBJ1-5 | TRBV6-2/TRBV6-3 | TRBD1 | . | CASSYSQGASVGAQHF | TGTGCCAGCAGTTACTCCCAGGGGGCTTCCGTAGGGGCCCAGCATTTT
TRBJ2-6 | TRBV29-1 | TRBD2 | . | CSVTGTSGSGANVLTF | TGCAGCGTTACCGGGACTAGCGGCTCTGGGGCCAACGTCCTGACTTTC
TRBJ1-1 | TRBV10-1 | . | . | CASSESLGTMGGTEAFF | TGCGCCAGCAGTGAGTCACTAGGGACCATGGGAGGCACTGAAGCTTTCTTT
TRBJ2-1 | TRBV11-2 | TRBD2 | . | CASSSSGSYNEQFF | TGTGCCAGCAGCTCTAGCGGGTCCTACAATGAGCAGTTCTTC
TRBJ2-7 | TRBV7-9 | . | . | CASSHSGTIMFYEQYF | TGTGCCAGCAGCCACAGCGGGACAATTATGTTCTACGAGCAGTACTTC
TRBJ1-4 | TRBV15 | . | . | CATSRGRGNNEKLFF | TGTGCCACCAGCAGAGGACGAGGGAATAATGAAAAACTGTTTTTT
TRBJ2-7 | TRBV2 | TRBD2 | . | CASSRPPSGSSYEQYF | TGTGCCAGCAGCAGGCCCCCTAGCGGGAGTTCCTACGAGCAGTACTTC
TRBJ1-4 | TRBV19 | TRBD1 | . | CATPGQLNEKLFF | TGTGCCACTCCGGGACAGCTTAATGAAAAACTGTTTTTT
TRBJ2-3 | TRBV3-1/TRBV3-2 | TRBD2 | . | CASSPTTPAGGTDTQYF | TGTGCCAGCAGCCCTACGACCCCAGCGGGGGGCACAGATACGCAGTATTTT
TRBJ2-7 | TRBV29-1 | TRBD1 | . | CSVRAGTGPHEQYF | TGCAGCGTTAGAGCCGGGACAGGGCCCCACGAGCAGTACTTC
TRBJ2-1 | TRBV3-1/TRBV3-2 | . | . | CASSPLDGGSYNEQFF | TGTGCCAGCAGCCCCCTGGACGGGGGCTCCTACAATGAGCAGTTCTTC
TRBJ1-1 | TRBV5-8 | . | . | CASSWTANTEAFF | TGTGCCAGCAGCTGGACAGCGAACACTGAAGCTTTCTTT
TRBJ2-7 | TRBV12-3/TRBV12-4 | TRBD1 | . | CASSPNRGVGQYF | TGTGCCAGCAGCCCCAACAGGGGAGTTGGGCAGTACTTC
TRBJ1-1 | TRBV29-1 | . | . | CSVRVVNTEAFF | TGCAGCGTGAGGGTTGTGAACACTGAAGCTTTCTTT
TRBJ1-1 | TRBV27 | TRBD1 | . | CASSCLGQGCTEAFF | TGTGCCAGCAGTTGTCTGGGACAGGGGTGCACTGAAGCTTTCTTT
TRBJ1-5 | TRBV6-2/TRBV6-3 | . | . | CASSYGTISNQPQHF | TGTGCCAGCAGTTACGGCACGATTAGCAATCAGCCCCAGCATTTT
TRBJ2-7 | TRBV5-1 | TRBD1 | . | CASSTPGTGSFEQYF | TGCGCCAGCAGCACCCCCGGGACAGGGAGTTTCGAGCAGTACTTC
TRBJ1-2 | TRBV9 | . | . | CASSVAGQGNVGYTF | TGTGCCAGCAGCGTAGCCGGGCAGGGTAACGTTGGCTACACCTTC
TRBJ1-1 | TRBV2 | . | . | CASGTLGMSFF | TGTGCCAGCGGGACTCTAGGCATGTCTTTCTTT